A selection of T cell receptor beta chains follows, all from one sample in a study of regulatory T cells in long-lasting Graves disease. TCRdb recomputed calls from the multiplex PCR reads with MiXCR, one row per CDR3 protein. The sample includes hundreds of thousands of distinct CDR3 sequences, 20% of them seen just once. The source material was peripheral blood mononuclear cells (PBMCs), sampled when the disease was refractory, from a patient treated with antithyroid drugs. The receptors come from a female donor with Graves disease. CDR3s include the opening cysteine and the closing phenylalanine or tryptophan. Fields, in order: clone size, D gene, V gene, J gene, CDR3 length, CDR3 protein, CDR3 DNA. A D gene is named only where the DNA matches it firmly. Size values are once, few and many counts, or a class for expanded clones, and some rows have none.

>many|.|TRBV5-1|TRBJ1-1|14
CASSLAVTHTEAFF
TGCGCCAGCAGCTTGGCCGTTACACACACTGAAGCTTTCTTT
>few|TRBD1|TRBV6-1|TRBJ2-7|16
CASSHTPQGAGIEQYF
TGTGCCAGCAGTCACACACCACAGGGGGCCGGGATCGAGCAGTACTTC
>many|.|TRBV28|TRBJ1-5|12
CASSPLAQPQHF
TGTGCCAGCAGTCCCCTAGCGCAGCCCCAGCATTTT
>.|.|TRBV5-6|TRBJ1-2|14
CASSREREYYGYTF
TGTGCCAGCAGCCGGGAAAGGGAATACTATGGCTACACCTTC
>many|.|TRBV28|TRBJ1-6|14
CASSSPGIDSPLHF
TGTGCCAGCAGTTCCCCCGGAATAGATTCACCCCTCCACTTT
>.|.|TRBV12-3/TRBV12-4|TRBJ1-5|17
CASSLHGGGVSNQLQHF
TGTGCCAGCAGTTTACACGGCGGGGGGGTTAGCAATCAGCTCCAGCATTTT
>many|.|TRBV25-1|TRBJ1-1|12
CASRDGNTEAFF
TGTGCCAGCAGGGACGGCAACACTGAAGCTTTCTTT
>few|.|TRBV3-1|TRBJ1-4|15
CASSQPGQGNEKLFF
TGTGCCAGCAGCCAACCGGGCCAGGGAAATGAAAAACTGTTTTTT
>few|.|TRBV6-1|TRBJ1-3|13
CASSDRYGNTIYF
TGTGCCAGCAGTGACAGATACGGAAACACCATATATTTT
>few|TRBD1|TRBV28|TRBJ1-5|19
CASGHRDRGFWRGNQPQHF
TGTGCCAGCGGACATAGGGACAGGGGCTTCTGGCGCGGCAATCAGCCCCAGCATTTT
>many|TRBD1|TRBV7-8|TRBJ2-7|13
CASSSLQGVEQYF
TGTGCCAGCAGCTCTTTACAGGGGGTCGAGCAGTACTTC
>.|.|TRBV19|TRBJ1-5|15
CASSIGRISNQPQHF
TGTGCCAGTAGTATAGGCAGGATTAGCAATCAGCCCCAGCATTTT
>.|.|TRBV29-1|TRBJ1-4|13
CSGGTPGSEKLFF
TGCAGCGGCGGCACCCCAGGTAGTGAAAAACTGTTTTTT
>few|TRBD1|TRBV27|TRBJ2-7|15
CASSIRDSGRYEQYF
TGTGCCAGCAGCATCCGGGACAGCGGACGGTACGAGCAGTACTTC
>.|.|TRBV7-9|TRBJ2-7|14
CASSREVVSVEQYF
TGTGCCAGCAGCAGAGAGGTGGTATCAGTCGAGCAGTACTTC
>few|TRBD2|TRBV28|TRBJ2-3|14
CASSVSGWTDTQYF
TGTGCCAGCAGTGTTAGCGGGTGGACAGATACGCAGTATTTT
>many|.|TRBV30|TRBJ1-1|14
CAWSVGRRNTEAFF
TGTGCCTGGAGTGTCGGGCGGAGGAACACTGAAGCTTTCTTT
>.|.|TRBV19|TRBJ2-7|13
CASSGLGALEQYF
TGTGCCAGTAGTGGCCTTGGGGCCCTCGAGCAGTACTTC
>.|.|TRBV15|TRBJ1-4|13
CATRAAGREKLFF
TGTGCCACCAGAGCCGCAGGGAGGGAAAAACTGTTTTTT
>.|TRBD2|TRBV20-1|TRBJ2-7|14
CSALRLAPTYEQYF
TGCAGTGCCCTTCGACTAGCGCCTACCTACGAGCAGTACTTC
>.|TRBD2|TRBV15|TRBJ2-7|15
CATSRTASGIYEQYF
TGTGCCACCAGCAGAACCGCTAGCGGGATTTACGAGCAGTACTTC
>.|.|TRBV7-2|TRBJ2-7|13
CASSYMGNYEQYF
TGTGCCAGCAGTTACATGGGTAACTACGAGCAGTACTTC
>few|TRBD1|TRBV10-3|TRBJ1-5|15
CAISDRDRGQQPQHF
TGTGCCATCAGTGATCGCGACAGGGGGCAACAGCCCCAGCATTTT
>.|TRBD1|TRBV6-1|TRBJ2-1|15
CASSISGTAYNEQFF
TGTGCCAGCAGTATATCCGGGACAGCTTACAATGAGCAGTTCTTC
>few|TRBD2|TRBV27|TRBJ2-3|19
CASSPRLALSPGYTDTQYF
TGTGCCAGCAGTCCCAGACTAGCTCTGTCCCCGGGGTACACAGATACGCAGTATTTT
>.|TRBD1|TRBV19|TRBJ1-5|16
CASSLRTGRVDQPQHF
TGTGCCAGTAGTCTTCGGACAGGGAGAGTGGATCAGCCCCAGCATTTT
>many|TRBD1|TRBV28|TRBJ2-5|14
CASSITGGQETQYF
TGTGCCAGCAGTATCACAGGGGGCCAAGAGACCCAGTACTTC
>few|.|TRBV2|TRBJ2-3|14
CASSENRVVDTQYF
TGTGCCAGCAGTGAAAACAGGGTCGTGGATACGCAGTATTTT
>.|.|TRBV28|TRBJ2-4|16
CASSAWGSRAKNIQYF
TGTGCCAGCAGTGCTTGGGGGTCTAGAGCCAAAAACATTCAGTACTTC
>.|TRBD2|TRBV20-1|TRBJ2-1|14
CSAGASGRGNEQFF
TGCAGTGCTGGGGCTAGCGGGAGGGGAAATGAGCAGTTCTTC
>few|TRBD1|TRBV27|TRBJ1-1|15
CASRLTGTANTEAFF
TGTGCCAGCAGACTGACCGGGACAGCTAACACTGAAGCTTTCTTT
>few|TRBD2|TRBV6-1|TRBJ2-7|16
CASSRVSGEGIYEQYF
TGTGCCAGCAGTCGGGTCTCGGGGGAGGGTATCTACGAGCAGTACTTC
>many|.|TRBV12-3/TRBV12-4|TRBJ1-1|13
CASSYRAVTEAFF
TGTGCCAGCAGCTACCGGGCGGTCACTGAAGCTTTCTTT
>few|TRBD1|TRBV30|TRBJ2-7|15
CAWESPGQGTYEQYF
TGTGCCTGGGAAAGCCCGGGACAGGGGACCTACGAGCAGTACTTC
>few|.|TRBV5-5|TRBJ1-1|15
CASSLRGTTNTEAFF
TGTGCCAGCAGCTTGCGGGGGACGACGAACACTGAAGCTTTCTTT
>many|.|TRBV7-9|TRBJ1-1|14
CASSLAMSGTEAFF
TGTGCCAGCAGCTTAGCGATGTCGGGAACTGAAGCTTTCTTT
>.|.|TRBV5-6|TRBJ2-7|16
CASSPTPGPEVHEQYF
TGTGCCAGCAGCCCGACACCGGGTCCTGAGGTCCACGAGCAGTACTTC
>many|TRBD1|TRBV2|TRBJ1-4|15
CASRPRQGANEKLFF
TGTGCCAGCAGACCAAGACAGGGTGCTAATGAAAAACTGTTTTTT
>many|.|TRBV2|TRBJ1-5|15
CASRLQVHSNQPQHF
TGTGCCAGCAGGTTACAGGTTCATAGCAATCAGCCCCAGCATTTT
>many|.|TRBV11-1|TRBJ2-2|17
CASSQPLRQGGSRELFF
TGTGCCAGCAGCCAACCGCTCCGCCAGGGCGGATCCCGGGAGCTGTTTTTT
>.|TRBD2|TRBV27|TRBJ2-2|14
CASGAGVITGELFF
TGTGCCAGCGGAGCGGGAGTAATAACCGGGGAGCTGTTTTTT
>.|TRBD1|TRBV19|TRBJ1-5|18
CASSQWKLRDRDSQPQHF
TGTGCCAGTAGCCAATGGAAACTGCGGGACAGGGATAGCCAGCCCCAGCATTTT
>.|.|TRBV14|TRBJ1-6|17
CASSQVQGLSYNSPLHF
TGTGCCAGCAGCCAAGTTCAAGGGTTGTCCTATAATTCACCCCTCCACTTT
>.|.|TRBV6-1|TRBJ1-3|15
CASSRSPSSGNTIYF
TGTGCCAGCAGTCGAAGTCCCAGCTCTGGAAACACCATATATTTT
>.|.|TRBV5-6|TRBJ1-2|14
CASTVINREGGYTF
TGTGCCAGCACCGTAATCAACAGGGAGGGTGGCTACACCTTC
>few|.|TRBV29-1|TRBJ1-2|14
CSVEESVIRYGYTF
TGCAGCGTTGAAGAATCGGTGATTAGATATGGCTACACCTTC
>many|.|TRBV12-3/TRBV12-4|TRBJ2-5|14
CASSLLAGMETQYF
TGTGCCAGCAGCCTCTTGGCAGGGATGGAGACCCAGTACTTC
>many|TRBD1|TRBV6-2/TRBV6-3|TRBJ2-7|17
CASSYAYRDRGSYEQYF
TGTGCCAGCAGTTACGCCTACCGGGACAGGGGCTCCTACGAGCAGTACTTC